Listed here are 5 T cell receptor beta chains from one sample, sequenced in a study of T cell responses to AZD1222 COVID-19 vaccine. TCRdb's table, derived via immunoSEQ multiplex PCR, lists solely in-frame clones and lacks some. The sample holds some 150,000 clones. Sequencing was done on a sample of peripheral blood. These receptors were obtained from an adult in good health.

The chain links TRBV19 to TRBJ1-5; 8 bases are a match to TRBD1. CDR1 LNHDA and CDR2 SQIVND come from the germline V gene (reference sequence). CDR3 length: 15 amino acids. The J segment lost 4 bases and the V segment lost 6 bases, leaving 8 bases of the junction unmatched. The CDR3 sequence: CASRPLDRENQPQHF. CDR3 DNA sequence: TGTGCCAGTAGACCGCTGGACAGGGAGAATCAGCCCCAGCATTTT.

This chain connects TRBV28 to TRBJ1-2, with D unresolved. The CDR3 runs 14 residues. Per the germline V gene, CDR1 is MDHEN and CDR2 is SYDVKM. V was cut by 7 bases and J by 4 bases, with 16 bases left in between. The chain's CDR3 is CASTRAAVLYGYTF. The CDR3 nucleotides are TGTGCCAGCACCAGAGCTGCTGTTCTCTATGGCTACACCTTC.

The rearrangement uses TRBV5-1 and TRBJ1-5; D is uncertain. The V end was cut by 0 bases, the J end by 1 base, with 8 bases between. CDR3 size: 15 residues. Germline CDR1 and CDR2: SGHRS and YFSETQ. The CDR3 loop is CASSLDGTSNQPQHF. DNA for the CDR3: TGCGCCAGCAGCTTGGATGGAACCAGCAATCAGCCCCAGCATTTT.

This chain uses TRBV7-9 with TRBJ2-7; 7 positions match TRBD2. The V segment lost 5 bases and the J segment 2 bases; nucleotides outside the gene matches: 18. The CDR3 extends over 18 amino acids. The germline V gene encodes CDR1 SEHNR and CDR2 FQNEAQ (reference sequence). For the CDR3, the DNA is TGTGCCAGCAGCCTGCGAGACGGCCGGGACTACGGTACCTACGAGCAGTACTTC. This encodes CASSLRDGRDYGTYEQYF.

The V call is TRBV19, the J call TRBJ1-5; 9 bases line up with TRBD1. This CDR3 contains 15 residues. J was trimmed by 5 bases and V by 7 bases; bases with no gene match: 9. Germline V gene data show CDR1 as LNHDA and CDR2 as SQIVND (reference sequence). The CDR3 DNA sequence: TGTGCCAGTACTCAACAGGGGACAGGGTATCAGCCCCAGCATTTT. Protein product: CASTQQGTGYQPQHF.